Listed below are T cell receptor beta chains from one sample, sequenced in a study of blood T cells in healthy people across ages. MiXCR, applied by TCRdb to the 5' RACE reads, yields one record per CDR3 protein. Of approximately 850,000 distinct CDR3 sequences detected, roughly 60% appear once; the ten largest clones hold about 20%. Sequencing was performed on blood. The receptors stem from a man younger than 45 in good health. CDR3s include the opening cysteine and the closing phenylalanine or tryptophan. The D gene is left open where the match is weak. Clone size is shown for a subset of rows, as once, few, many or a class of expanded clone.

abundance | j_gene | d_gene | v_gene | CDR3aa | CDR3nt
few | TRBJ1-5 | . | TRBV20-1 | CSAPATGNQPQHF | TGCAGTGCACCTGCCACGGGCAATCAGCCCCAGCATTTT
many | TRBJ2-3 | TRBD1 | TRBV20-1 | CSASIVAGQGWGDTQYF | TGCAGTGCTTCGATCGTCGCGGGACAGGGGTGGGGAGATACGCAGTATTTT
. | TRBJ2-7 | . | TRBV12-3/TRBV12-4 | CASSYARYYEQYF | TGTGCCAGCAGTTACGCCAGATACTACGAGCAGTACTTC
. | TRBJ2-7 | TRBD2 | TRBV28 | CASSLGASGVPHEQYF | TGTGCCAGCAGTTTAGGGGCTAGCGGGGTCCCCCACGAGCAGTACTTC
. | TRBJ1-2 | . | TRBV20-1 | CSAGGTPNYGYTF | TGCAGTGCAGGCGGGACTCCTAACTATGGCTACACCTTC
. | TRBJ2-7 | . | TRBV28 | CASSPLGWYEQYF | TGTGCCAGCAGTCCCCTCGGTTGGTACGAGCAGTACTTC
. | TRBJ1-1 | . | TRBV4-2 | CASSQVASNTEAFF | TGTGCCAGCAGCCAAGTAGCCTCGAACACTGAAGCTTTCTTT
. | TRBJ2-5 | . | TRBV28 | CASSLARAQYF | TGTGCCAGCAGTTTGGCCCGGGCCCAGTACTTC
once | TRBJ1-1 | . | TRBV7-8 | CASSRTRETEAFF | TGTGCCAGCAGCCGGACCAGAGAGACTGAAGCTTTCTTT
. | TRBJ2-7 | . | TRBV4-3 | CASSPGTQYEQYF | TGCGCCAGCAGCCCAGGGACGCAGTACGAGCAGTACTTC
. | TRBJ2-5 | . | TRBV10-3 | CAISPLTGDGETQYF | TGTGCCATCAGTCCTTTAACGGGAGATGGAGAGACCCAGTACTTC
. | TRBJ2-1 | . | TRBV30 | CAWSPLDVYNEQFF | TGTGCCTGGAGTCCACTAGACGTATACAATGAGCAGTTCTTC
. | TRBJ1-1 | . | TRBV6-2/TRBV6-3 | CATAIYGSPNTEAFF | TGTGCCACCGCTATATATGGGAGCCCGAACACTGAAGCTTTCTTT
. | TRBJ2-2 | . | TRBV3-1 | CASSQRERTGELFF | TGTGCCAGCAGCCAACGAGAGAGAACCGGGGAGCTGTTTTTT
. | TRBJ1-2 | . | TRBV7-9 | CASSLGAPGGSYGYTF | TGTGCCAGCAGCTTAGGAGCGCCGGGTGGGTCCTATGGCTACACCTTC
. | TRBJ1-2 | . | TRBV12-3/TRBV12-4 | CASSPPGTYGYTF | TGTGCCAGCAGTCCCCCGGGGACTTATGGCTACACCTTC
. | TRBJ2-1 | . | TRBV7-9 | CASSLTGPRYNEQFF | TGTGCCAGCAGCCTGACAGGTCCACGATACAATGAGCAGTTCTTC
. | TRBJ2-3 | TRBD2 | TRBV20-1 | CSANSPSGYTDTQYF | TGCAGTGCTAATAGCCCTAGCGGTTACACAGATACGCAGTATTTT
. | TRBJ2-5 | TRBD1 | TRBV7-6 | CASSLIDRGETQYF | TGTGCCAGCAGCTTAATAGACAGGGGAGAGACCCAGTACTTC
. | TRBJ2-7 | . | TRBV6-2/TRBV6-3 | CASSLGQLLSYEQYF | TGTGCCAGCAGCCTCGGACAACTGTTATCCTACGAGCAGTACTTC
. | TRBJ1-2 | . | TRBV30 | CAWVPTLETANYGYTF | TGTGCCTGGGTACCCACTTTGGAGACAGCGAACTATGGCTACACCTTC
. | TRBJ1-2 | . | TRBV9 | CASSPRTLDGGRDTRNYGYTF | TGTGCCAGCAGCCCACGGACCCTTGACGGCGGACGGGACACGCGAAACTATGGCTACACCTTC
. | TRBJ2-1 | TRBD2 | TRBV5-1 | CASSLDQRGGREGKFF | TGCGCCAGCAGCTTGGATCAGCGGGGGGGCCGTGAAGGAAAGTTCTTC
. | TRBJ2-1 | TRBD2 | TRBV5-1 | CASSSLAGGASSYNEQFF | TGCGCCAGCAGCTCTCTAGCGGGGGGGGCAAGCTCCTACAATGAGCAGTTCTTC
. | TRBJ1-6 | TRBD1 | TRBV27 | CASGTDRANSPLHF | TGTGCCAGCGGTACTGACAGGGCTAATTCACCCCTCCACTTT
once | TRBJ1-4 | . | TRBV18 | CASSPQNEKLFF | TGTGCCAGCTCACCACAAAATGAAAAACTGTTTTTT
. | TRBJ2-5 | TRBD2 | TRBV5-1 | CASSLGGGDWKTQYF | TGCGCCAGCAGCTTGGGCGGGGGGGATTGGAAGACCCAGTACTTC
. | TRBJ2-4 | . | TRBV12-3/TRBV12-4 | CASSAERQTLQYF | TGTGCCAGCAGTGCCGAACGACAGACTCTTCAGTACTTC
. | TRBJ2-7 | TRBD2 | TRBV6-4 | CASSGEAGGSYEQYF | TGTGCCAGCAGTGGAGAAGCGGGAGGGTCCTACGAGCAGTACTTC
. | TRBJ1-3 | . | TRBV5-5 | CASSLGLGSTGNTIYF | TGTGCCAGCAGCTTGGGTCTCGGTAGCACTGGAAACACCATATATTTT
. | TRBJ1-6 | . | TRBV5-1 | CASSLHSGIRGSPLHF | TGCGCCAGCAGCCTGCACTCCGGGATCCGAGGATCACCCCTCCACTTT
. | TRBJ2-1 | . | TRBV18 | CASSYNGGTSYNEQFF | TGTGCCAGCTCATACAATGGGGGGACCTCCTACAATGAGCAGTTCTTC
. | TRBJ2-7 | TRBD1 | TRBV20-1 | CSAGQESYEQYF | TGCAGTGCAGGACAGGAGTCCTACGAGCAGTACTTC
few | TRBJ2-7 | . | TRBV30 | CAWRRKSYEQYF | TGTGCCTGGAGGAGAAAGTCCTACGAGCAGTACTTC
. | TRBJ2-3 | TRBD2 | TRBV12-3/TRBV12-4 | CATKTSGGAGTQYF | TGTGCCACCAAGACTAGCGGGGGAGCAGGTACGCAGTATTTT
few | TRBJ2-7 | TRBD1 | TRBV9 | CASSVGQTNEQYF | TGTGCCAGCAGCGTGGGACAGACCAACGAGCAGTACTTC
. | TRBJ2-1 | . | TRBV30 | CAQKAPASYNEQFF | TGTGCCCAGAAGGCCCCGGCCTCCTACAATGAGCAGTTCTTC
once | TRBJ2-5 | TRBD1 | TRBV27 | CASGYWTGRQETQYF | TGTGCCAGCGGGTACTGGACAGGGAGGCAAGAGACCCAGTACTTC
. | TRBJ1-1 | . | TRBV7-9 | CASSFPEGHPAGMNTEAFF | TGTGCCAGCAGCTTTCCCGAGGGACATCCCGCGGGCATGAACACTGAAGCTTTCTTT
. | TRBJ2-1 | . | TRBV2 | CASRAPSGTDSYNEQFF | TGTGCCAGCAGGGCCCCATCCGGGACGGACTCCTACAATGAGCAGTTCTTC
. | TRBJ2-7 | . | TRBV12-3/TRBV12-4 | CASSQEGRSSYEQYF | TGTGCCAGCAGCCAAGAAGGGAGGAGCTCCTACGAGCAGTACTTC
. | TRBJ2-7 | TRBD1 | TRBV7-9 | CASSLRDRPYEQYF | TGTGCCAGCAGCTTGAGGGACAGACCCTACGAGCAGTACTTC
few | TRBJ1-6 | TRBD1 | TRBV20-1 | CSAIPYRGRGDNSPLHF | TGCAGTGCTATTCCATACAGGGGGCGCGGGGATAATTCACCCCTCCACTTT
. | TRBJ2-1 | . | TRBV30 | CAWTGTLQNEQFF | TGTGCCTGGACCGGGACTCTGCAGAATGAGCAGTTCTTC
. | TRBJ2-7 | TRBD2 | TRBV6-2/TRBV6-3 | CASSSSISGRSYEQYF | TGTGCCAGCAGTTCCTCTATTAGCGGGAGATCCTACGAGCAGTACTTC
. | TRBJ2-3 | TRBD2 | TRBV7-3 | CASSLTSGSADTQYF | TGTGCCAGCAGCTTGACTAGCGGGAGTGCAGATACGCAGTATTTT
few | TRBJ2-7 | . | TRBV6-5 | CASRRLQVLDEQYF | TGTGCCAGCAGACGCCTCCAGGTTCTGGACGAGCAGTACTTC
. | TRBJ2-1 | . | TRBV15 | CATRGTPLYNEQFF | TGTGCCACCCGTGGTACCCCCTTATACAATGAGCAGTTCTTC
few | TRBJ2-5 | TRBD1 | TRBV10-3 | CAISESGGQGRETQYF | TGTGCCATCAGTGAGTCGGGCGGACAGGGGCGCGAGACCCAGTACTTC
. | TRBJ2-7 | . | TRBV20-1 | CSARRSGEGEQYF | TGCAGTGCTAGGAGGTCAGGAGAGGGGGAGCAGTACTTC
. | TRBJ2-7 | TRBD2 | TRBV12-3/TRBV12-4 | CASSDSGHSYEQYF | TGTGCCAGCAGTGATAGCGGGCACTCCTACGAGCAGTACTTC
few | TRBJ2-4 | . | TRBV7-2 | CASSQPGVPKNIQYF | TGTGCCAGCAGCCAGCCAGGGGTCCCCAAAAACATTCAGTACTTC
. | TRBJ2-5 | TRBD1 | TRBV7-6 | CASSRGQGPQETQYF | TGTGCCAGCAGCAGGGGACAGGGGCCTCAAGAGACCCAGTACTTC
many | TRBJ2-3 | . | TRBV7-6 | CASSLDRAPGDTQYF | TGTGCCAGCAGCTTAGACAGAGCTCCCGGGGATACGCAGTATTTT
. | TRBJ2-1 | . | TRBV7-9 | CVSSLNRVGVAGEQFF | TGTGTCAGCAGCTTGAACAGGGTCGGGGTGGCCGGTGAGCAGTTCTTC
few | TRBJ2-1 | TRBD2 | TRBV10-3 | CAITAGTSGSSYNEQFF | TGTGCCATCACCGCTGGGACTAGCGGATCCTCCTACAATGAGCAGTTCTTC